These 8 T cell receptor beta chains originate from one sample sequenced in a study of graft-versus-host responses after intestinal transplantation. No antigens are known for them. Measured with immunoSEQ multiplex PCR; TCRdb has only the in-frame clones, and not every one. The profile shows 75,000 to 90,000 clones, around nine tenths of them singletons. The specimen comprised unstimulated CD4+ T cells sorted from spleen or lymph node cells, sampled before intestinal transplant. Receptor source: a human donor who received an intestinal transplant.

Notes on this clone: Relative to the germline gene, one junction end is altered; a read error may explain this. The chain joins TRBV19 to TRBJ1-2; D perhaps matches TRBD1 (5 bases). The CDR3 loop spans 16 amino acids. Germline V CDR1 and CDR2: LNHDA, SQIVND (reference sequence). CDR3 coding DNA: TGTGCCAGTAGTATAGCCTGGGGCCAAGCTAACTATGGCTACATCTTC. It translates to CASSIAWGQANYGYIF.

The V call is TRBV28, the J call TRBJ1-2; TRBD1 matches at 9 bases. The V gene end was trimmed by 6 bases and the J gene end by 6 bases; junction bases not matched to a gene: 8. The CDR3 runs 14 residues. CDR1 and CDR2 from the germline V gene are MDHEN and SYDVKM. This CDR3 reads CASRPTGGANGYTF. CDR3 bases: TGTGCCAGCAGGCCAACAGGGGGCGCGAATGGCTACACCTTC.

The table lists this clone with a few counts. Its ends do not fully match the called genes, so a read error is possible. The chain joins TRBV13 to TRBJ2-7; D possibly corresponds to TRBD2 (6 bases). CDR3 length equals 11 residues. Germline assignment: CDR1 PRHDT and CDR2 FYEKMQ (reference sequence). The CDR3 bases are TGTGCCAGCAGCTCGGGAGCTTCGTCGATCTTC. The encoded protein is CASSSGASSIF.

This chain joins TRBV7-9 and TRBJ1-1, with 8 nucleotides matching TRBD1. Unmatched junction bases numbered 4, after V lost 4 bases and J lost 9 bases. CDR1 is SEHNR, CDR2 FQNEAQ, per germline (reference sequence). The CDR3 covers 12 residues. The CDR3 here is CASSSGQGKAFF. CDR3 coding DNA: TGTGCCAGCAGCTCAGGACAGGGAAAAGCTTTCTTT.

This chain links TRBV5-6 with TRBJ2-5, with 7 bases lining up with TRBD2. CDR1 is SGHDT and CDR2 is YYEEEE in the germline V gene. CDR3 length equals 15 residues. The V segment lost 1 base and the J segment 2 bases; nucleotides outside the gene matches: 5. CDR3: CASSLRAGVQETQYF. The CDR3 bases are TGTGCCAGCAGCTTGAGGGCGGGAGTGCAAGAGACCCAGTACTTC.

V usage is TRBV19 and J usage is TRBJ1-2; 8 positions agree with TRBD1. Germline trimming cut 5 bases from V and 7 bases from J; bases unmatched to any gene: 9. CDR3 size: 14 residues. CDR1 is LNHDA, CDR2 SQIVND, per germline (reference sequence). The CDR3 loop reads CASSPSIRGLGYTF. Written as DNA, the CDR3 is TGTGCCAGTAGTCCATCCATCAGGGGGCTTGGCTACACCTTC.

The chain recombines TRBV4-1 with TRBJ1-1; D remains ambiguous. The CDR3 is 12 residues long. V lost 4 bases, J lost 1 base, and 4 bases lay in between. Germline V lookup: CDR1 MGHRA, CDR2 YSYEKL. The CDR3 protein is CASSRRNTEAFF. DNA of the CDR3: TGCGCCAGCAGCCGTCGGAACACTGAAGCTTTCTTT.

The V call is TRBV7-3, the J call TRBJ2-5; TRBD1 is a possible D gene (6 bases). The germline V gene encodes CDR1 SGHTA and CDR2 FQGTGA. The CDR3 is 13 residues long. Between the trimmed V and J ends, which lost 4 bases and 5 bases, there was a span of 11 bases. The CDR3 here is CASSSGHGETQYF. In DNA, the CDR3 is TGTGCCAGCAGCTCGGGACATGGGGAGACCCAGTACTTC.